The 26 T cell receptor beta chains reported below all come from one sample, sequenced in a study of shared clonotypes between healthy human individuals. TCRdb keeps only in-frame clones here, not all; method: immunoSEQ multiplex PCR. This table holds over a million clones, about 84% found once. What was sequenced was memory CD4+ T cells from PBMCs. Subset defined: CD45RA-negative fraction. Receptor source: a man younger than 30 in good health. Some clones in this sample may be carry-over from other donors' samples.

The chain combines TRBV4-1 with TRBJ2-1; TRBD2 is a possible D gene (7 bases). Germline loops: CDR1 MGHRA, CDR2 YSYEKL. V lost 2 bases, J lost 1 base, and 27 bases lay in between. This CDR3 comprises 21 residues. This chain's CDR3 is CASSQRGTKTGPSPSYNEQFF. DNA of the CDR3: TGCGCCAGCAGCCAACGAGGGACTAAGACAGGCCCTTCCCCATCCTACAATGAGCAGTTCTTC.

This sequence joins TRBV18 and TRBJ2-5; 12 bases map to TRBD1. Per germline, CDR1 KGHSH and CDR2 LQKENI. This CDR3 is 16 amino acids long. Trimming cost V 2 bases and J 4 bases; bases outside gene matches: 5. Here the CDR3 reads CASSPAGQGAPETQYF. DNA for the CDR3: TGTGCCAGCTCACCAGCGGGACAGGGGGCCCCAGAGACCCAGTACTTC.

The CDR3 here is CSVEGSSAGGYEQYF. The CDR3, as DNA: TGCAGCGTTGAAGGAAGTTCGGCAGGGGGGTACGAGCAGTACTTC. This chain joins TRBV29-1 and TRBJ2-7, with D possibly matching TRBD1 (7 bases). CDR3 length: 15 amino acids. From germline, CDR1 is SQVTM and CDR2 ANQGSEA. Trimming stripped 1 base from V and 4 bases from J, with 17 bases between.

This clone was observed a handful of times. V usage is TRBV2 and J usage is TRBJ2-1; no definite D call. The CDR3 runs to 13 residues. In germline, CDR1 is SNHLY, CDR2 FYNNEI. Trimming pared 0 bases from V and 12 bases from J, leaving 12 bases between. The CDR3 DNA reads as TGTGCCAGCAGTGAAGCGCTTCTTAGCAGGCAGTTCTTC. Translating it yields CASSEALLSRQFF.

The chain has TRBV10-3 and TRBJ2-6; D tentatively reads TRBD1 or TRBD2 (6 bases each). Per the germline V gene, CDR1 is ENHRY and CDR2 is SYGVKD. V was clipped by 4 bases and J by 0 bases, with 13 bases between them. The CDR3 is 17 amino acids. The CDR3, as DNA: TGTGCCATCAGTGGCGGGACACGAAGCTCTGGGGCCAACGTCCTGACTTTC. Protein product: CAISGGTRSSGANVLTF.

The rearrangement links TRBV10-2 to TRBJ2-7; the D gene is possibly TRBD1 (5 bases). Germline V CDR1 and CDR2: WSHSY, SAAADI. The CDR3 runs 13 residues. With 2 bases removed from V and 3 bases from J, the gap between germline ends came to 8 bases. CDR3: CASSEGRVYEQYF. CDR3 nucleotides: TGCGCCAGCAGTGAGGGCAGGGTCTACGAGCAGTACTTC.

The chain couples TRBV27 to TRBJ2-7; 7 positions match TRBD2. The germline V gene has CDR1 MNHEY and CDR2 SMNVEV (reference sequence). The trim removed 5 bases at V and 4 bases at J, leaving 8 bases unmatched. This CDR3 has 14 residues. Here the CDR3 DNA reads TGTGCCAGCAGTGGACTAGGGTCCCCATACGAGCAGTACTTC. Translating it yields CASSGLGSPYEQYF.

This chain uses TRBV28 with TRBJ2-6, with 8 bases identical to TRBD2. Per the germline V gene, CDR1 is MDHEN and CDR2 is SYDVKM. Trimming took 6 bases from V and 2 from J; bases not matched to a gene: 15. This CDR3 has 19 residues. In nucleotides, the CDR3 is TGTGCCAGCAGCCAGCCCCGGGGGAGCGGGGGTACTGGGGCCAACGTCCTGACTTTC. This codes for CASSQPRGSGGTGANVLTF.

The chain recombines TRBV28 with TRBJ2-7, with a possible D match to TRBD1 (6 bases). The CDR3 sequence is 16 residues long. The V gene's germline CDR1 is MDHEN and CDR2 SYDVKM. V was clipped by 5 bases and J by 3 bases, with 20 bases between them. The CDR3 spells CASSPIGGVGHYEQYF. CDR3 bases: TGTGCCAGCAGTCCTATAGGGGGAGTCGGGCACTACGAGCAGTACTTC. The complete variable domain, with remaining parts taken from reference TRBV28 and TRBJ2-7, reads DVKVTQSSRYLVKRTGEKVFLECVQDMDHENMFWYRQDPGLGLRLIYFSYDVKMKEKGDIPEGYSVSREKKERFSLILESASTNQTSMYLCASSPIGGVGHYEQYFGPGTRLTVT.

CDR3 loop: CASSPKTPGQHSGANVLTF. As DNA, the CDR3 is TGTGCCAGCAGCCCAAAAACCCCGGGACAACACTCTGGGGCCAACGTCCTGACTTTC. The rearrangement uses TRBV5-4 and TRBJ2-6, with D possibly being TRBD1 (6 bases). In germline, CDR1 is SGHNT, CDR2 YYREEE (reference sequence). The CDR3 has 19 amino acids. The V end was cut by 4 bases, the J end by 0 bases, with 20 bases between.

The chain links TRBV7-8 to TRBJ2-7; 12 bases are shared with TRBD2. This CDR3 spans 16 amino acids. J gave up 0 bases and V 5 bases, and 5 bases lay outside the gene matches. Germline V gene sequence: CDR1 SGHVS, CDR2 FQNEAQ. CDR3 DNA sequence: TGTGCCAGCAGCCCGCTGACTAGCGGGAGCTCCTACGAGCAGTACTTC. Its translation: CASSPLTSGSSYEQYF.

The genes are TRBV7-8 and TRBJ2-1; TRBD2 agrees at 8 bases. The CDR3 length is 17 residues. The trim removed 1 base at V and 1 base at J, leaving 6 bases unmatched. Germline assignment: CDR1 SGHVS and CDR2 FQNEAQ. The CDR3: CASSLGFRGRSYNEQFF. The DNA for the CDR3 is TGTGCCAGCAGCTTAGGGTTTCGCGGGAGGTCCTACAATGAGCAGTTCTTC. Full variable domain (outside the CDR3, taken from reference TRBV7-8 and TRBJ2-1): GAGVSQSPRYKVAKRGQDVALRCDPISGHVSLFWYQQALGQGPEFLTYFQNEAQLDKSGLPSDRFFAERPEGSVSTLKIQRTQQEDSAVYLCASSLGFRGRSYNEQFFGPGTRLTVL.

This clone was recorded once. The identical CDR3 is also encoded by other nucleotide sequences in the sample. The CDR3 loop reads CASSPGQGYYGYTF. In nucleotides, the CDR3 is TGTGCCAGCAGCCCGGGACAGGGATACTATGGCTACACCTTC. The rearrangement links TRBV6-5 to TRBJ1-2, with TRBD1 identical over 9 bases. CDR3 size: 14 residues. The germline V gene encodes CDR1 MNHEY and CDR2 SVGAGI. V trimming: 6 bases; J trimming: 3 bases; junction bases outside the gene matches: 5.

This clone occurred a few times. This chain joins TRBV5-4 and TRBJ2-1; TRBD2 matches 10 bases. CDR1 is SGHNT and CDR2 is YYREEE in the germline V gene (reference sequence). Trimming at V came to 4 bases and at J to 5 bases, leaving 6 bases not matched to a gene. CDR3 length: 15 amino acids. The CDR3 reads CASSRAGTSDNEQFF. The CDR3 region has the DNA TGTGCCAGCAGCCGTGCCGGGACTAGCGACAATGAGCAGTTCTTC.

As DNA, the CDR3 is TGTGCCAGCAGCTTAGATCTAGGGGGCATGGAGACCCAGTACTTC. This sequence encodes CASSLDLGGMETQYF. The chain links TRBV11-3 to TRBJ2-5; 7 positions agree with TRBD1. This CDR3 contains 15 residues. Germline V lookup: CDR1 SGHNT, CDR2 YENEEA. With V trimmed by 0 bases and J by 5 bases, 6 bases remained unmatched.

This clone has just a few counts. This sequence joins TRBV29-1 and TRBJ2-5; D remains ambiguous. The DNA end is a closer match to TRBJ2-7, so the J assignment may be wrong. The CDR3 totals 12 residues. Germline CDR1 reads SQVTM; CDR2 reads ANQGSEA. The DNA for the CDR3 is TGCAGCGTACAAAGCGATACGTACGAGCAGTACTTC. Residues: CSVQSDTYEQYF.

CDR3 amino acids: CAWRLYTGASGNTIYF. The DNA for the CDR3 is TGTGCCTGGAGACTGTACACCGGGGCCTCTGGAAACACCATATATTTT. This rearrangement joins TRBV30 to TRBJ1-3, with D possibly being TRBD1 (5 bases). Between the trimmed V and J ends, which lost 3 bases and 0 bases, there was a span of 15 bases. This CDR3 has 16 amino acids. CDR1 and CDR2 from the germline V gene are GTSNPN and SVGIG (reference sequence). Based on the CDR3 plus reference TRBV30 and TRBJ1-3, the full variable domain is SQTIHQWPATLVQPVGSPLSLECTVEGTSNPNLYWYRQAAGRGLQLLFYSVGIGQISSEVPQNLSASRPQDRQFILSSKKLLLSDSGFYLCAWRLYTGASGNTIYFGEGSWLTVV.

V usage is TRBV7-3 and J usage is TRBJ2-2; D unclear. This CDR3 is 12 amino acids long. Per the germline V gene, CDR1 is SGHTA and CDR2 is FQGTGA. Deletions cut 5 bases from V and 6 bases from J, with 7 bases between. CDR3 sequence (DNA): TGTGCCAGCAGCCTCGCCGCCGGGGAGCTGTTTTTT. Encoded protein: CASSLAAGELFF.

This rearrangement joins TRBV15 to TRBJ1-5; D is uncertain. The V end was cut by 3 bases, the J end by 3 bases, with 15 bases between. This CDR3 has 16 residues. Germline-derived CDR1 and CDR2 are LNHNV and YYDKDF (reference sequence). CDR3 region: CATSSAWTDINQPQHF. As DNA, the CDR3 is TGTGCCACCAGCAGTGCCTGGACCGATATCAATCAGCCCCAGCATTTT.

The rearrangement links TRBV18 to TRBJ1-1; D unresolved. CDR3 length: 13 amino acids. CDR1 is KGHSH and CDR2 is LQKENI in the germline V gene. V dropped 2 bases and J dropped 5 bases, with 9 bases sitting between them. Here the CDR3 reads CASSPGLGTEAFF. The CDR3 DNA reads TGTGCCAGCTCACCAGGGTTGGGAACTGAAGCTTTCTTT.

This chain uses TRBV5-5 with TRBJ1-1; D may be TRBD1 (5 bases). V was trimmed by 4 bases and J by 4 bases, leaving 14 bases between them. The CDR3 has 14 amino acids. Germline CDR1 is SGHKS and CDR2 is YYEKEE (reference sequence). The CDR3 sequence: CASSLETARTEAFF. The CDR3 DNA sequence: TGTGCCAGCAGCCTGGAGACAGCTCGCACTGAAGCTTTCTTT.

The V gene is TRBV18, the J gene TRBJ2-2; D could derive from TRBD1 or TRBD2 (7 bases each). Between the trimmed V and J ends, which lost 3 bases and 0 bases, there was a span of 11 bases. Per the germline V gene, CDR1 is KGHSH and CDR2 is LQKENI. There are 16 residues in the CDR3. DNA of the CDR3: TGTGCCAGCTCACCCCCAGGGGGGGCGAACACCGGGGAGCTGTTTTTT. This gives the protein CASSPPGGANTGELFF.

The rearrangement links TRBV18 to TRBJ1-2; TRBD1 might be the D (5 bases). Deletions cut 3 bases from V and 1 base from J, with 15 bases between. CDR3 length: 16 amino acids. Germline CDR1 is KGHSH and CDR2 is LQKENI. This CDR3 reads CASSPTRDGGNYGYTF. For the CDR3, the DNA is TGTGCCAGCTCACCCACACGGGACGGAGGTAACTATGGCTACACCTTC.

The chain employs TRBV7-3 and TRBJ2-2; tentatively, D is TRBD1 (5 bases). CDR3 length: 15 amino acids. Germline CDR1 SGHTA, CDR2 FQGTGA. Trimming shortened V by 4 bases and J by 0 bases, and 9 bases separated the two germline ends. The CDR3 coding sequence is TGTGCCAGCAGCTCCAGGGCAACGAACACCGGGGAGCTGTTTTTT. It codes for CASSSRATNTGELFF.

The chain is built from TRBV5-1 and TRBJ2-3; D uncertain. V was trimmed by 4 bases and J by 1 base, leaving 13 bases between them. The germline V gene has CDR1 SGHRS and CDR2 YFSETQ. The CDR3 is 15 amino acids. CDR3 sequence reads: CASSLLGSGTDTQYF. The CDR3 region has the DNA TGCGCCAGCAGCCTCTTGGGCTCCGGCACAGATACGCAGTATTTT. The full variable domain, completed using reference TRBV5-1 and TRBJ2-3, is KAGVTQTPRYLIKTRGQQVTLSCSPISGHRSVSWYQQTPGQGLQFLFEYFSETQRNKGNFPGRFSGRQFSNSRSEMNVSTLELGDSALYLCASSLLGSGTDTQYFGPGTRLTVL.

This clone was counted a few times. The V gene is TRBV7-8, the J gene TRBJ2-7; 8 nucleotides align to TRBD1. V was pared by 3 bases and J by 5 bases, with 6 bases of the junction left unmatched. Germline V gene data show CDR1 as SGHVS and CDR2 as FQNEAQ. This CDR3 is built from 14 residues. In DNA form, the CDR3 reads TGTGCCAGCAGCTTTCGTGGACAGGGAGACGAGCAGTACTTC. Amino acids: CASSFRGQGDEQYF.